These 11 T cell receptor beta chains came from one sample sequenced in a study of PD-L1 blockade in urothelial cancer. Profiled with immunoSEQ multiplex PCR; TCRdb holds only in-frame clones, not every one. The table has under 55,000 clones, 70% to 90% seen once; the top ten hold roughly 25%. Stated time point: pretreatment peripheral blood. Here the sequenced sample was PBMCs, taken around atezolizumab (anti-PD-L1) treatment. All receptors come from a donor at least 40 years old with urothelial cancer.

In nucleotides, the CDR3 is TGCGCCAGCAGCTTTGGGGCGGGGACAGATACGCAGTATTTT. Protein product: CASSFGAGTDTQYF. The rearrangement uses TRBV5-1 and TRBJ2-3, with D perhaps TRBD2 (6 bases). This CDR3 has 14 amino acids. Per germline, CDR1 SGHRS and CDR2 YFSETQ. Trimming left V 2 bases short and J 3 bases short, with 10 bases between.

The rearrangement links TRBV5-1 to TRBJ2-1; D remains ambiguous. The V and J ends lost 4 bases and 0 bases respectively, with 11 bases between them. Germline V CDR1 and CDR2: SGHRS, YFSETQ. There are 15 residues in the CDR3. In nucleotides, the CDR3 is TGCGCCAGCAGCCCGGGTGGCGACTCCTACAATGAGCAGTTCTTC. As protein: CASSPGGDSYNEQFF.

The chain joins TRBV9 to TRBJ1-1, with D perhaps matching TRBD1 (5 bases). Germline V lookup: CDR1 SGDLS, CDR2 YYNGEE. This CDR3 contains 18 residues. V lost 3 bases and J 1 base, leaving 22 bases between the germline ends. As DNA, the CDR3 is TGTGCCAGCAGCGCCGAGGGGAGGTGGGGCCAGGCGAACACTGAAGCTTTCTTT. Protein: CASSAEGRWGQANTEAFF.

About this clone: Distinct nucleotide sequences in the sample also encode this CDR3. This sequence joins TRBV2 and TRBJ2-1, with TRBD2 matching 14 bases. The CDR3 covers 15 residues. CDR1 is SNHLY and CDR2 is FYNNEI in the germline V gene. The trim removed 3 bases at V and 8 bases at J, leaving 3 bases unmatched. CDR3 sequence (DNA): TGTGCCAGCAGTGAGGGACTAGCGGGAGTTGATGAGCAGTTCTTC. It specifies CASSEGLAGVDEQFF.

The J gene is TRBJ1-2, the V gene TRBV5-8, with no clear D. Germline V gene sequence: CDR1 SGHTS, CDR2 YDEGEE. V was pared by 0 bases and J by 7 bases, with 13 bases between. This CDR3 has 14 residues. The CDR3 coding sequence is TGTGCCAGCAGCTTGGTCGGGGTTCTCGGTGGCTACACCTTC. Residues: CASSLVGVLGGYTF.

V gene TRBV18 combines with J gene TRBJ1-2; D gene unclear. Germline CDR1 is KGHSH and CDR2 is LQKENI. This CDR3 contains 15 residues. Trimming took off 3 bases at V and 2 bases at J, with 13 bases between the two ends. The CDR3 DNA reads TGTGCCAGCTCACCCCCGGGATCCCAAAACTATGGCTACACCTTC. Its protein product is CASSPPGSQNYGYTF. Based on the CDR3 plus reference TRBV18 and TRBJ1-2, the full variable domain is NAGVMQNPRHLVRRRGQEARLRCSPMKGHSHVYWYRQLPEEGLKFMVYLQKENIIDESGMPKERFSAEFPKEGPSILRIQQVVRGDSAAYFCASSPPGSQNYGYTFGSGTRLTVV.

The chain carries TRBV7-2 and TRBJ1-4; unclear D gene. The length of the CDR3 is 15 residues. In germline, CDR1 is SGHTA, CDR2 FQGNSA. V was shortened by 7 bases and J by 7 bases, with 19 bases between the two germline ends. The CDR3 DNA follows: TGTGCCAGCACCCCGGGATCCCAACCGGGTGAAAAACTGTTTTTT. This encodes CASTPGSQPGEKLFF. The full variable domain, with the rest looked up from reference TRBV7-2 and TRBJ1-4, is GAGVSQSPSNKVTEKGKDVELRCDPISGHTALYWYRQSLGQGLEFLIYFQGNSAPDKSGLPSDRFSAERTGGSVSTLTIQRTQQEDSAVYLCASTPGSQPGEKLFFGSGTQLSVL.

The J gene is TRBJ2-1, the V gene TRBV6-6, with 10 bases matching TRBD2. With V trimmed by 2 bases and J by 6 bases, 4 bases remained unmatched. Germline V gene sequence: CDR1 MNHNY, CDR2 SVGAGI (reference sequence). The CDR3 consists of 15 residues. Here the CDR3 reads CASSYTWTSGNEQFF. CDR3 nucleotides: TGTGCCAGCAGTTACACCTGGACTAGCGGCAATGAGCAGTTCTTC.

The chain recombines TRBV13 with TRBJ1-1, with 7 bases fitting TRBD1. Germline V gives CDR1 PRHDT, CDR2 FYEKMQ (reference sequence). J lost 11 bases, V lost 5 bases, and 14 bases had no gene match. The length of the CDR3 is 14 residues. The CDR3: CASSRTAQGVLAFF. The DNA for the CDR3 is TGTGCCAGCAGCCGGACGGCCCAGGGGGTCCTGGCTTTCTTT.

The V and J genes are TRBV6-5 and TRBJ2-7, with 11 bases aligning to TRBD1. Germline V gene lookup returns CDR1 MNHEY and CDR2 SVGAGI. The CDR3 sequence is 15 residues long. After removal of 6 bases from V and 3 bases from J, the junction contained 7 bases not matched to a gene. The CDR3 DNA is TGTGCCAGCAGCCGGGACAGGGGGTCCCGCTACGAGCAGTACTTC. Protein sequence: CASSRDRGSRYEQYF.

The chain recombines TRBV28 with TRBJ1-2; D may be TRBD1 (5 bases). Trimming removed 2 bases at V and 0 bases at J, with 10 bases between. The germline gives CDR1 MDHEN, CDR2 SYDVKM. The CDR3 is 15 amino acids. The CDR3 nucleotides read TGTGCCAGCAGTTTAGGTGGGGCAGCTAACTATGGCTACACCTTC. Its protein product is CASSLGGAANYGYTF.